The entry below gives a single T cell receptor beta chain sequence along with its context. Its target is unknown. Profiling relied on immunoSEQ multiplex PCR, and the TCRdb table lists in-frame clones only, not all of them. Of around 200,000 clones listed, approximately 95% are singletons. V shed 3 bases and J 7 bases; nucleotides not matched to a gene: 3. Germline CDR1 is SGHAT and CDR2 is FQDESV (reference sequence). The CDR3 totals 14 residues. This sample stems from a study of T cell responses to AZD1222 COVID-19 vaccine. Whole-study results and caveats: It was only after the peak T cell response that any repertoires were sampled. Only a handful of AZD1222 recipients, about six in all, had baseline seropositivity.

The sample was peripheral blood, taken 28 days after the second dose of the MenACWY control vaccine. This chain uses TRBV11-1 with TRBJ2-2; 9 bases fit TRBD1. The clonotype was recovered from an adult who received the MenACWY meningococcal vaccine as a control. CDR3 loop: CASSFGQGNGELFF. In nucleotides, the CDR3 is TGTGCCAGCAGCTTTGGACAGGGGAACGGGGAGCTGTTTTTT.